This T cell receptor (beta chain) was recorded in a study of post-analysis software for immune sequencing data. Study overall: Multiple sclerosis in the patients followed relapsing-remitting, secondary progressive and progressive-relapsing courses.

This clonotype was picked up a small number of times. Its specificity is unknown. Germline V gene sequence: CDR1 SEHNR, CDR2 FQNEAQ (reference sequence). Trimming took 5 bases from V and 4 from J, leaving 11 bases between them. CDR3 length: 13 amino acids. Researchers reported that TCR beta cDNA libraries carried unique molecular identifiers. Input amounts of roughly 0.9 to 10 million T cells were used. These gave roughly 500,000 cDNA molecules, so each molecule approximated one T cell. In TCRdb, the PCR reads were re-called with MiXCR into one record per CDR3 protein. The table records some 890,000 distinct CDR3 sequences, about 57% of them present only once. The study, taken as a whole, reports: The normalized Chao1 diversity of multiple sclerosis patients was significantly lower than that of controls. The study found TRBV5-6, TRBV5-1 and TRBV20-1 among a few TRBV segments more frequent in patients than controls. Analysis by F measure revealed that same-batch samples clustered strongly together.

Sequenced material: blood. This receptor was obtained from a girl aged 10 to 17 with multiple sclerosis. The chain couples TRBV7-9 to TRBJ1-2; a weak D match, TRBD1 (6 bases). CDR3 bases: TGTGCCAGCAGCCCGGGGGCTGTCTATGGCTACACCTTC. The encoded protein is CASSPGAVYGYTF.